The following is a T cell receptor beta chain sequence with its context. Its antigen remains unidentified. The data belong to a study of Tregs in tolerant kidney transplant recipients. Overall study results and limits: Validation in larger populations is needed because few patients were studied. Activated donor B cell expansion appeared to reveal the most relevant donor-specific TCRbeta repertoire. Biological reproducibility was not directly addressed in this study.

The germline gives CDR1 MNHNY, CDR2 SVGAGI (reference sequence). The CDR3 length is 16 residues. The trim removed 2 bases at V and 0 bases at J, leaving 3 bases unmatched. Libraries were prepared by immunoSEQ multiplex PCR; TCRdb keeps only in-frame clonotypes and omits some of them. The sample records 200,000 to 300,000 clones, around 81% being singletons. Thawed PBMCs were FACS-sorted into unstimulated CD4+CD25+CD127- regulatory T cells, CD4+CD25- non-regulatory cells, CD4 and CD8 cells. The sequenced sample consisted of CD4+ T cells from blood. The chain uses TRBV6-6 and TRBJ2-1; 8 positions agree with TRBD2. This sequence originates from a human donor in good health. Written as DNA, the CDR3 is TGTGCCAGCAGTTACGGAAGCGGGAGCTCCTACAATGAGCAGTTCTTC. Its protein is CASSYGSGSSYNEQFF.